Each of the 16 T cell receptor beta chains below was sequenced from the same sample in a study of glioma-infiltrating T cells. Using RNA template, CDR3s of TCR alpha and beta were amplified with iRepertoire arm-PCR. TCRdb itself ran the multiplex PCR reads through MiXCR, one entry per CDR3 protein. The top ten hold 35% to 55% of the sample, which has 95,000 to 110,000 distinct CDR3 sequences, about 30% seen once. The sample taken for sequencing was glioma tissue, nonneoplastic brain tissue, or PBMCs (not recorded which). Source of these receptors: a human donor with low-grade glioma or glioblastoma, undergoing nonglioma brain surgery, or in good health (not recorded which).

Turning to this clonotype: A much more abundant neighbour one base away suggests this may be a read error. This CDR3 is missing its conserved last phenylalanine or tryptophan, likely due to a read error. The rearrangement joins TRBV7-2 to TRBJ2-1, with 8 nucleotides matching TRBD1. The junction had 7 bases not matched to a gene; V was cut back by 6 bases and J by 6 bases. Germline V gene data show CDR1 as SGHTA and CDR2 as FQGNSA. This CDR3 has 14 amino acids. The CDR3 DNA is TGTGCCAGCAGAGGACAGGGCTACGGCAATGAGCAGTTCTTA. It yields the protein CASRGQGYGNEQFL.

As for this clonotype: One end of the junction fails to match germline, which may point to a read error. The CDR3 DNA reads TGTGCCAGCAGCTTAGCGGGCGGAAGCAATCAGCCCCGGCATTTT. Translating it yields CASSLAGGSNQPRHF. The genes are TRBV11-2 and TRBJ1-5; no clear D. The CDR3 sequence is 15 residues long. Germline CDR1 SGHAT, CDR2 FQNNGV.

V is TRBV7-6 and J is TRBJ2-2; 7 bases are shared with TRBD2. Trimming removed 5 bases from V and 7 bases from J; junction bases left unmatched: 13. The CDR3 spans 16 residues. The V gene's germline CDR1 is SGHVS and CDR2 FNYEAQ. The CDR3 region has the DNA TGTGCCAGCAGCCCAACCCGGGACTACGGAGTCGGGGAGCTGTTTTTT. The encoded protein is CASSPTRDYGVGELFF.

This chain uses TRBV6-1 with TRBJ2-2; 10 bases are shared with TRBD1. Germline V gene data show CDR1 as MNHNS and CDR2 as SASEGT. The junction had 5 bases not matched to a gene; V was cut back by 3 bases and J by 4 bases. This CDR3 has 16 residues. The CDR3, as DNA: TGTGCCAGCAGTGACGGGACAGGGGTCCCCACCGGGGAGCTGTTTTTT. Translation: CASSDGTGVPTGELFF.

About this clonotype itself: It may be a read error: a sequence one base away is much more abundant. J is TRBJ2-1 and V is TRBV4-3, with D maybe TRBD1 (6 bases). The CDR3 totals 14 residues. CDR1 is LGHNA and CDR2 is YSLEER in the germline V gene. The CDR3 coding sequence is TGCGCCAGCAGCCGCCGGGGCAGGGGAAATGAGCGGTTCTTC. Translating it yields CASSRRGRGNERFF.

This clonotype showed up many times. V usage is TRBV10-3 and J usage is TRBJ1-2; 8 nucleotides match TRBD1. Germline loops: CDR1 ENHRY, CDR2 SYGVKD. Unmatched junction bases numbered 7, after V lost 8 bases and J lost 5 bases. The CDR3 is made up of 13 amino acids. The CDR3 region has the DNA TGTGCCATCGGGACAGGACCAGCTTATGGCTACACCTTC. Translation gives CAIGTGPAYGYTF.

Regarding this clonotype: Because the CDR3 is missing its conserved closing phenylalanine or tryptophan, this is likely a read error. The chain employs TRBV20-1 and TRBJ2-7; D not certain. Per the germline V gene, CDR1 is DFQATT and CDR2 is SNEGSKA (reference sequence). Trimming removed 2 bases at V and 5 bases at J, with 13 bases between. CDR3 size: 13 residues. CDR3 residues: CSARPIKRDEQYL. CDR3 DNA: TGCAGTGCTAGACCCATCAAGAGAGACGAGCAGTACCTC.

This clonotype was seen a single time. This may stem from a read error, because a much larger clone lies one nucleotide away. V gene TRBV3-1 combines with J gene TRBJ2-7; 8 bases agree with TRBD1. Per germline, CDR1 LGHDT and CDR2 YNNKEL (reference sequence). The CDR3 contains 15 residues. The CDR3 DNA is TGTGCCAGCAGCCAAACCCACGGGACAGGAATCGAGCGGTACTTC. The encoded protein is CASSQTHGTGIERYF.

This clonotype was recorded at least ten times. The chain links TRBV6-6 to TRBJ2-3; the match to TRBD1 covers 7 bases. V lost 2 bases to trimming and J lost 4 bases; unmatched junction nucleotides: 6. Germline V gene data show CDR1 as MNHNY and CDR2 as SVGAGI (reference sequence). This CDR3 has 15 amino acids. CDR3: CASSYQGVGPDTQYF. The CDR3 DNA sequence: TGTGCCAGCAGTTACCAGGGGGTTGGGCCAGATACGCAGTATTTT.

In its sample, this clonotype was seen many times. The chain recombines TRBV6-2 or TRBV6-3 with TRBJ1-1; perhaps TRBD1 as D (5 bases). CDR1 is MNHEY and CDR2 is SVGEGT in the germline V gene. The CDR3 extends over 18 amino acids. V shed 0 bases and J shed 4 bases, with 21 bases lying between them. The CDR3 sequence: CASSYSILLGPGGTEAFF. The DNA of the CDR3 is TGTGCCAGCAGTTACTCGATATTGCTTGGCCCCGGGGGCACTGAAGCTTTCTTT.

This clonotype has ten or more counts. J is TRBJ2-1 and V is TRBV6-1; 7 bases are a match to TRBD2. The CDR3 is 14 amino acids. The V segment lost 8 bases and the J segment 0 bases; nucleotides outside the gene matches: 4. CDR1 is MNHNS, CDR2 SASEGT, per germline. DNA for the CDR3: TGTGCCAGCCGGGGGGTGAGCTCCTACAATGAGCAGTTCTTC. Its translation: CASRGVSSYNEQFF.

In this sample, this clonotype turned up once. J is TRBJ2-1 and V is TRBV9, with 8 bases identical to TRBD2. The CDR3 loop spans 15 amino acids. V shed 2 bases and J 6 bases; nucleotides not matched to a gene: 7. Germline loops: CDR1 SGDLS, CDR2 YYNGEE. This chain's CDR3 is CASSVRGGQVNEQFF. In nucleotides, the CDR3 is TGTGCCAGCAGCGTCCGGGGGGGCCAGGTCAATGAGCAGTTCTTC. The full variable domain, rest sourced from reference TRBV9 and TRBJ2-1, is DSGVTQTPKHLITATGQRVTLRCSPRSGDLSVYWYQQSLDQGLQFLIQYYNGEERAKGNILERFSAQQFPDLHSELNLSSLELGDSALYFCASSVRGGQVNEQFFGPGTRLTVL.

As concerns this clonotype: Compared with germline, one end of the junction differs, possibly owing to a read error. For the CDR3, the DNA is TGCGCCAGTAGCCAAGACCCCGGGGCGGAGCCGGGGGAGCAGTACTTC. This sequence encodes CASSQDPGAEPGEQYF. V and J are TRBV4-1 and TRBJ2-7; D possibly matches TRBD1 or TRBD2 (5 bases each). Germline V CDR1 and CDR2: MGHRA, YSYEKL. The CDR3 covers 16 residues.

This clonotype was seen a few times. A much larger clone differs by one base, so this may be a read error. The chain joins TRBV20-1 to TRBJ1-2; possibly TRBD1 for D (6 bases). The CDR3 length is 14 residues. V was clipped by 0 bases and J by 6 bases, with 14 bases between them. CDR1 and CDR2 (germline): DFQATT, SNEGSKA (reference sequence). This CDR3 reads CSARDSQGMNGYTF. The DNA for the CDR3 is TGCAGTGCTAGAGATTCACAGGGAATGAATGGCTACACCTTC.

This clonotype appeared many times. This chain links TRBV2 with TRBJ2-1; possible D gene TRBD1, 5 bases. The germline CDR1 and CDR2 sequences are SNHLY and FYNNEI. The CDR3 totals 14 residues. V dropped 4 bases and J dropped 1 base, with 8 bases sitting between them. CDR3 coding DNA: TGTGCCAGCAGTGGAGACAGATCCTACAATGAGCAGTTCTTC. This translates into CASSGDRSYNEQFF.

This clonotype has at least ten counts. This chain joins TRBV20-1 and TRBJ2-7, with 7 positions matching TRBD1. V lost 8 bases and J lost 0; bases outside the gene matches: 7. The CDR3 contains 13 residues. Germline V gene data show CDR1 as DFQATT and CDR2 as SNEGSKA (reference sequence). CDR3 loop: CSTGTVNSYEQYF. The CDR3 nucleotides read TGCAGTACCGGGACAGTTAACTCCTACGAGCAGTACTTC.